The clone carrying this TCR beta chain appeared a single time. Its target is not known. The CDR3 has 15 residues. The germline gives CDR1 MGHDK, CDR2 SYGVNS. V was pared by 4 bases and J by 4 bases, with 5 bases of the junction left unmatched. This related bone marrow graft donor gave peripheral blood on the day of marrow donation. These data belong to a study of T cells after posttransplantation cyclophosphamide. Study-wide results and caveats: Donor CD8+ memory clones often dominated recipient blood repertoires at later times.

Sequencing was performed with immunoSEQ multiplex PCR; in TCRdb, only in-frame clones are kept and a portion is missing. The sample holds approximately 50,000 clones, around 94% seen once. The TCR sequence derives from a woman in her twenties or thirties in good health and a related stem cell transplant donor. The chain is built from TRBV25-1 and TRBJ2-2; 8 nucleotides agree with TRBD1. Material for sequencing was PBMCs. The CDR3: CASSGDRGRTGELFF. In nucleotides, the CDR3 is TGTGCCAGCAGTGGCGACAGGGGTCGCACCGGGGAGCTGTTTTTT.